Listed here are 5 T cell receptor beta chains from one sample, sequenced in a study of control samples from healthy donors and cancer patients. Profiled with immunoSEQ multiplex PCR; TCRdb holds only in-frame clones, not every one. The sample records about 140,000 clones, about 91% being singletons. Sequenced material: blood. These receptors all stem from a man younger than 45 in good health.

The gene calls are TRBV6-4 and TRBJ2-1; TRBD2 aligns across 9 bases. V lost 4 bases to trimming and J lost 1 base; unmatched junction nucleotides: 2. CDR1 and CDR2 (germline): MRHNA, SNTAGT. The CDR3 spans 15 residues. The CDR3 DNA sequence: TGTGCCAGCAGTGTACTAGCGGGTTCCTACAATGAGCAGTTCTTC. Amino acid sequence: CASSVLAGSYNEQFF.

This chain uses TRBV2 with TRBJ1-2, with 7 bases fitting TRBD1. Germline CDR1 is SNHLY and CDR2 is FYNNEI. The CDR3 totals 16 residues. With V trimmed by 4 bases and J by 6 bases, 14 bases remained unmatched. The DNA for the CDR3 is TGTGCCAGCAGTGGGAGCACAGGGGTCGCGTGGCATGGCTACACCTTC. It translates to CASSGSTGVAWHGYTF.

The genes are TRBV27 and TRBJ2-2; D is unresolved. CDR3 length: 12 amino acids. V lost 2 bases and J lost 6, with 4 bases in between. Germline V gene lookup returns CDR1 MNHEY and CDR2 SMNVEV (reference sequence). In DNA, the CDR3 is TGTGCCAGCAGTTTAATGTCCGGGGAGCTGTTTTTT. Its translation: CASSLMSGELFF.

With respect to this clone: The sample carries other DNA sequences with the same CDR3. V usage is TRBV6-1 and J usage is TRBJ2-1; 7 bases line up with TRBD2. Germline V gene data show CDR1 as MNHNS and CDR2 as SASEGT. CDR3 length: 15 residues. The V and J ends lost 1 base and 7 bases, in that order; junction bases with no gene match: 7. CDR3 residues: CASSEGGGRRNEQFF. In DNA form, the CDR3 reads TGTGCCAGCAGTGAAGGGGGGGGTCGAAGGAATGAGCAGTTCTTC.

The chain is built from TRBV7-9 and TRBJ1-5; maybe TRBD1 (5 bases). The V end was cut by 3 bases, the J end by 3 bases, with 9 bases between. The CDR3 spans 14 residues. The germline CDR1 and CDR2 sequences are SEHNR and FQNEAQ (reference sequence). The chain's CDR3 is CASSFGDVNQPQHF. CDR3 DNA: TGTGCCAGCAGCTTCGGGGACGTCAATCAGCCCCAGCATTTT.